The rows below give T cell receptor beta chains drawn from one sample of a study of T-cell reconstitution after alpha-beta-depleted transplantation in children. TCRdb analysed the PCR reads with MiXCR anew, one entry per CDR3 protein. The sample has roughly 790,000 distinct CDR3 sequences, around 15% seen once. Source: PBMCs, mostly from graft donor cells, taken 360 days after TCRalphabeta/CD19-depleted stem cell transplant. The receptors stem from a male patient between 10 and 17 years old who had a stem cell transplant for acute lymphoblastic leukemia, so the T cells may come from the graft donor. Each CDR3 is given with its conserved first and last residue. A D gene is named only where the DNA matches it firmly.

16,TRBV5-1,TRBJ2-1,TRBD2,CASSFPGGSWVNEQFF
15,TRBV12-3/TRBV12-4,TRBJ2-4,NA,CASRVSSVTGNIQYF
16,TRBV5-5,TRBJ2-3,NA,CASSLTRTVSTDTQYF
13,TRBV5-1,TRBJ1-1,NA,CASSLWGYTEAFF
16,TRBV2,TRBJ1-3,NA,CASSEAPQSSGNTIYF
15,TRBV7-2,TRBJ2-7,NA,CASSLIRGSYYEQYF
14,TRBV3-1,TRBJ2-5,NA,CASSQEIGLETQYF
15,TRBV18,TRBJ2-7,NA,CASSPYSQSPYEQYF
15,TRBV20-1,TRBJ1-5,NA,CSAGYPARRNQPQHF
18,TRBV7-2,TRBJ2-1,TRBD2,CASSLAWVAGVTYNEQFF
16,TRBV5-1,TRBJ1-5,NA,CASSLGQGGNHQPQHF
14,TRBV25-1,TRBJ2-1,NA,CASSGGIDRNEQFF
15,TRBV20-1,TRBJ2-6,NA,CSARDERSGANVLTF
15,TRBV21-1,TRBJ1-1,NA,CASSRKTGCSTEAFF
15,TRBV12-3/TRBV12-4,TRBJ1-2,TRBD1,CASSLRGQGFYGYTF
15,TRBV9,TRBJ2-7,TRBD2,CASSVTTSQTEGQYF
13,TRBV12-3/TRBV12-4,TRBJ2-7,NA,CASSLGKSSRQYF
17,TRBV27,TRBJ1-5,NA,CASSSHRGPISNQPQHF
13,TRBV29-1,TRBJ2-5,NA,CSTGGRWQETQYF
15,TRBV20-1,TRBJ2-3,NA,CSARDRETSTDTQYF
14,TRBV15,TRBJ2-7,NA,CATSRSPSYYEQYF
14,TRBV5-5,TRBJ1-2,NA,CASSLDGGAGGYTF
15,TRBV7-9,TRBJ2-5,TRBD2,CASSLGGLADSRQYF
14,TRBV25-1,TRBJ2-5,NA,CASSTSQREETQYF
17,TRBV5-5,TRBJ1-3,NA,CASSPVSVVYSGNTIYF
19,TRBV24-1,TRBJ2-1,TRBD1,CATSGTGVPGGLSYNEQFF
13,TRBV9,TRBJ1-5,NA,CASSAEGNQPQHF
15,TRBV5-1,TRBJ1-1,NA,CASSPLPAMNTEAFF
14,TRBV5-1,TRBJ2-3,NA,CASGETTTPDTQYF
18,TRBV7-9,TRBJ2-1,NA,CASSFDIRGGSSYNEQFF
15,TRBV27,TRBJ2-7,NA,CASSLGATAHYEQYF
14,TRBV9,TRBJ2-7,NA,CASSVGGRALEQYF
15,TRBV30,TRBJ2-6,NA,CARRVPSSGANVLTF
14,TRBV7-8,TRBJ2-7,NA,CASSSTQGTYEQYF
15,TRBV15,TRBJ2-7,NA,CATAGARLYSYEQYF
12,TRBV29-1,TRBJ2-2,NA,CSVLKDTGELFF
12,TRBV6-6,TRBJ2-3,NA,CASRSGLDTQYF
15,TRBV4-1,TRBJ1-5,TRBD1,CASSQAGQGVQPQHF
14,TRBV2,TRBJ2-6,NA,CARNDKSGANVLTF
14,TRBV20-1,TRBJ2-7,NA,CSPPGWASLDEQYF
15,TRBV18,TRBJ2-1,NA,CASSEPWKIRDEQFF
13,TRBV4-1,TRBJ2-5,TRBD1,CASSRQGVETQYF
16,TRBV27,TRBJ2-1,TRBD2,CASSLHGTSGAYEQFF